These 24 T cell receptor beta chains share one sample of origin, sequenced in a study of T-cell memory formation after mild COVID-19. From the 5' RACE reads, TCRdb called clonotypes with MiXCR, one entry per CDR3 protein. The sample lists fewer than 650,000 distinct CDR3 sequences, 20% to 25% seen once, with about 8.7% in the top ten. Input material: PBMCs or a T cell subset sorted from them (not recorded which). The receptors were sampled from an adult woman who had mild COVID-19 (a few samples of this study predate the infection). Cell type and time point are not known.

This clonotype was counted between two and nine times. The gene calls are TRBV12-3 or TRBV12-4 and TRBJ1-2; weak D call: TRBD1 (5 bases). Trimming cost V 8 bases and J 4 bases, with 23 bases left between them. The CDR3 loop spans 16 amino acids. Here the CDR3 DNA reads TGTGCCAGCTCGAGTACTCTGAGGGGCTCGGGCTATGGCTACACCTTC. Its translation is CASSSTLRGSGYGYTF.

V gene TRBV7-8 combines with J gene TRBJ1-6; tentatively, D is TRBD1 (5 bases). Germline V CDR1 and CDR2: SGHVS, FQNEAQ. V dropped 5 bases and J dropped 11 bases, with 19 bases sitting between them. This CDR3 contains 15 residues. This CDR3 reads CASSLENGAGAPLHF. Here the CDR3 DNA reads TGTGCCAGCAGCCTAGAAAATGGGGCGGGGGCACCCCTCCACTTT.

This clonotype was counted a few times. The chain combines TRBV30 with TRBJ1-5, with TRBD1 matching over 7 bases. This CDR3 comprises 15 residues. Germline trimming cut 4 bases from V and 4 bases from J; bases unmatched to any gene: 10. Germline V gene sequence: CDR1 GTSNPN, CDR2 SVGIG (reference sequence). The CDR3 region is CAWNRGRLRNQPQHF. CDR3 nucleotide sequence: TGTGCCTGGAATAGGGGGCGGTTAAGAAATCAGCCCCAGCATTTT.

This clonotype was counted only a few times. This rearrangement joins TRBV7-8 to TRBJ2-7, with 10 nucleotides matching TRBD2. V shed 2 bases and J 5 bases; nucleotides not matched to a gene: 6. The germline V gene has CDR1 SGHVS and CDR2 FQNEAQ. The CDR3 has 15 residues. The chain's CDR3 is CASSLIAGGTHEQYF. Written as DNA, the CDR3 is TGTGCCAGCAGCTTAATAGCGGGGGGAACCCACGAGCAGTACTTC.

This chain links TRBV3-1 with TRBJ2-5, with no clear D. The CDR3 has 16 residues. Germline V lookup: CDR1 LGHDT, CDR2 YNNKEL (reference sequence). V was pared by 1 base and J by 5 bases, with 17 bases between. Here the CDR3 reads CASSQVKYIMMETQYF. The CDR3 DNA follows: TGTGCCAGCAGCCAAGTCAAGTACATTATGATGGAGACCCAGTACTTC.

The chain is built from TRBV7-2 and TRBJ1-2, with D perhaps matching TRBD1 (5 bases). Germline assignment: CDR1 SGHTA and CDR2 FQGNSA. The CDR3 is made up of 14 amino acids. V gave up 5 bases and J gave up 4 bases, with 14 bases separating them. CDR3 protein: CASSPDTSGYGYTF. The CDR3 DNA follows: TGTGCCAGCAGCCCGGACACTTCGGGCTATGGCTACACCTTC. Full variable domain (missing parts from reference TRBV7-2 and TRBJ1-2): GAGVSQSPSNKVTEKGKDVELRCDPISGHTALYWYRQSLGQGLEFLIYFQGNSAPDKSGLPSDRFSAERTGGSVSTLTIQRTQQEDSAVYLCASSPDTSGYGYTFGSGTRLTVV.

The chain uses TRBV4-3 and TRBJ2-7, with 9 bases that match TRBD2. Trimming took 1 base from V and 2 from J; bases not matched to a gene: 3. This CDR3 spans 15 amino acids. Per germline, CDR1 LGHNA and CDR2 YSLEER. In nucleotides, the CDR3 is TGCGCCAGCAGCCAAGTTGCTAGCGGGACCTACGAGCAGTACTTC. Its translation: CASSQVASGTYEQYF.

The genes are TRBV6-6 and TRBJ1-2; tentative D call: TRBD1 (6 bases). The CDR3 contains 15 residues. Germline V gene sequence: CDR1 MNHNY, CDR2 SVGAGI (reference sequence). V dropped 6 bases and J dropped 3 bases, with 17 bases sitting between them. CDR3 region: CASRSPGGLDYGYTF. CDR3 coding DNA: TGTGCCAGCAGGTCCCCCGGGGGGCTGGACTATGGCTACACCTTC.

This clonotype was observed many times. The chain carries TRBV27 and TRBJ2-1, with 10 bases fitting TRBD2. This CDR3 has 15 residues. Trimming removed 5 bases from V and 5 bases from J; junction bases left unmatched: 6. Germline V lookup: CDR1 MNHEY, CDR2 SMNVEV (reference sequence). CDR3 sequence reads: CASSPPLAGHNEQFF. The CDR3 region has the DNA TGTGCCAGCAGTCCGCCACTAGCGGGACACAATGAGCAGTTCTTC.

At least ten counts were recorded for this clonotype. Germline and junction disagree at one end, which may indicate a read error. The rearrangement joins TRBV7-8 to TRBJ2-3; tentative D call: TRBD2 (6 bases). Germline loops: CDR1 SGHVS, CDR2 FQNEAQ. This CDR3 contains 14 residues. The CDR3 DNA follows: TGTGCCAGCAGTTTAGGAGGGGCCACAGATACGCAGTATTTT. It translates to CASSLGGATDTQYF.

This sequence joins TRBV29-1 and TRBJ1-2; D ambiguous. The CDR3 length is 14 residues. Germline-derived CDR1 and CDR2 are SQVTM and ANQGSEA. V was pared by 5 bases and J by 1 base, with 14 bases between. CDR3 sequence reads: CSVSPPGLNYGYTF. The CDR3 DNA follows: TGCAGCGTTTCTCCTCCGGGCCTTAACTATGGCTACACCTTC.

This clonotype has a handful of counts. This chain connects TRBV7-8 to TRBJ2-3, with 16 bases lining up with TRBD2. In germline, CDR1 is SGHVS, CDR2 FQNEAQ. The CDR3 contains 16 residues. The junction had 4 bases not matched to a gene; V was cut back by 4 bases and J by 6 bases. The CDR3 is CASSWGLAGGRDTQYF. CDR3 DNA sequence: TGTGCCAGCAGCTGGGGACTAGCGGGGGGGAGGGATACGCAGTATTTT.

This clonotype was counted only a few times. This rearrangement joins TRBV7-9 to TRBJ1-1, with D possibly matching TRBD1 (5 bases). The V gene lost 4 bases and the J gene lost 3 bases, with 15 bases spanning the gap. The germline V gene encodes CDR1 SEHNR and CDR2 FQNEAQ (reference sequence). The CDR3 contains 15 residues. The CDR3 bases are TGTGCCAGCAGCTGGGACGGGGGATACGACACTGAAGCTTTCTTT. Translation gives CASSWDGGYDTEAFF.

In this sample, this clonotype turned up a few times. V usage is TRBV24-1 and J usage is TRBJ2-3; 7 bases match TRBD2. This CDR3 has 14 amino acids. V was clipped by 3 bases and J by 9 bases; unmatched bases: 8. Germline loops: CDR1 KGHDR, CDR2 SFDVKD. The CDR3 loop is CATSDPGLTSTQYF. The CDR3 DNA sequence: TGTGCCACCAGTGATCCGGGACTAACCTCGACGCAGTATTTT.

This clonotype was seen only a few times. The rearrangement joins TRBV5-5 to TRBJ2-1, with TRBD1 as a possible D gene (6 bases). Germline CDR1 SGHKS, CDR2 YYEKEE (reference sequence). CDR3 size: 14 residues. The V end was cut by 4 bases, the J end by 4 bases, with 12 bases between. This CDR3 reads CASSPRTEYNEQFF. The CDR3 DNA follows: TGTGCCAGCAGCCCACGGACAGAGTACAATGAGCAGTTCTTC. Full variable domain (rest looked up from reference TRBV5-5 and TRBJ2-1): DAGVTQSPTHLIKTRGQQVTLRCSPISGHKSVSWYQQVLGQGPQFIFQYYEKEERGRGNFPDRFSARQFPNYSSELNVNALLLGDSALYLCASSPRTEYNEQFFGPGTRLTVL.

The rearrangement uses TRBV6-5 and TRBJ1-1; no firm D call. CDR3 size: 13 residues. The germline V gene encodes CDR1 MNHEY and CDR2 SVGAGI. With 6 bases removed from V and 4 bases from J, the gap between germline ends came to 12 bases. The CDR3 bases are TGTGCCAGCAGGGAATACAGCGGCACTGAAGCTTTCTTT. Translated: CASREYSGTEAFF.

In this sample, this clonotype turned up a few times. The rearrangement joins TRBV6-2 or TRBV6-3 to TRBJ2-1; TRBD2 agrees at 11 bases. Trimming took 7 bases from V and 4 from J; bases not matched to a gene: 9. Germline loops: CDR1 MNHEY, CDR2 SVGEGT. CDR3 length: 16 residues. CDR3 loop: CASTVSLAGAYNEQFF. The CDR3 DNA follows: TGTGCCAGCACAGTGTCACTAGCGGGAGCTTACAATGAGCAGTTCTTC.

The rearrangement links TRBV7-9 to TRBJ2-7, with TRBD2 identical over 7 bases. V lost 4 bases to trimming and J lost 4 bases; unmatched junction nucleotides: 19. In germline, CDR1 is SEHNR, CDR2 FQNEAQ (reference sequence). The CDR3 covers 18 residues. The CDR3, as DNA: TGTGCCAGCAGCTCTAGGGACCGCTGGACTAGTTCCCCTTACGAGCAGTACTTC. Its translation: CASSSRDRWTSSPYEQYF.

V is TRBV10-3 and J is TRBJ1-1; TRBD1 aligns across 12 bases. The CDR3 loop spans 17 amino acids. Germline assignment: CDR1 ENHRY and CDR2 SYGVKD. V lost 6 bases, J lost 4 bases, and 12 bases stayed unmatched. DNA of the CDR3: TGTGCCATCAGAGAAGGGACAGGGGGCTACGCGGTCACTGAAGCTTTCTTT. This codes for CAIREGTGGYAVTEAFF.

This clonotype was counted between two and nine times. The gene calls are TRBV18 and TRBJ1-5; tentative D call: TRBD1 (6 bases). Trimming left V 2 bases short and J 7 bases short, with 9 bases between. CDR1 is KGHSH, CDR2 LQKENI, per germline. The CDR3 covers 13 residues. The DNA of the CDR3 is TGTGCCAGCTCACCAGCGCAGGGGCAGCCCCAGCATTTT. As protein: CASSPAQGQPQHF.

The rearrangement links TRBV18 to TRBJ2-1, with 7 bases matching TRBD1. The CDR3 extends over 13 amino acids. The V and J ends lost 6 bases and 5 bases, in that order; junction bases with no gene match: 4. Germline-derived CDR1 and CDR2 are KGHSH and LQKENI. CDR3 loop: CASSVGQNNEQFF. DNA for the CDR3: TGTGCCAGCTCGGTGGGACAGAACAATGAGCAGTTCTTC.

This chain joins TRBV7-2 and TRBJ2-2; 12 nucleotides line up with TRBD2. This CDR3 comprises 16 residues. J was trimmed by 5 bases and V by 5 bases; bases with no gene match: 6. CDR1 and CDR2 (germline): SGHTA, FQGNSA. This CDR3 is CASSIQGTSGTGELFF. In DNA form, the CDR3 reads TGTGCCAGCAGCATACAGGGGACTAGCGGGACCGGGGAGCTGTTTTTT.

The chain is built from TRBV7-8 and TRBJ1-2, with 7 bases that match TRBD1. CDR1 is SGHVS, CDR2 FQNEAQ, per germline. CDR3 size: 12 residues. The ends lost 5 bases at V and 7 bases at J; junction bases unmatched: 4. Written as DNA, the CDR3 is TGTGCCAGCAGCGCGACAGGGTTTGGCTACACCTTC. Amino acids: CASSATGFGYTF.

This clonotype was counted a few times. The rearrangement joins TRBV7-3 to TRBJ1-6; the D is unclear. V gave up 0 bases and J gave up 6 bases, with 9 bases separating them. The CDR3 loop spans 15 amino acids. Germline-derived CDR1 and CDR2 are SGHTA and FQGTGA. Written as DNA, the CDR3 is TGTGCCAGCAGCTTAACCGGGCCTTTTAATTCACCCCTCCACTTT. Translation gives CASSLTGPFNSPLHF.